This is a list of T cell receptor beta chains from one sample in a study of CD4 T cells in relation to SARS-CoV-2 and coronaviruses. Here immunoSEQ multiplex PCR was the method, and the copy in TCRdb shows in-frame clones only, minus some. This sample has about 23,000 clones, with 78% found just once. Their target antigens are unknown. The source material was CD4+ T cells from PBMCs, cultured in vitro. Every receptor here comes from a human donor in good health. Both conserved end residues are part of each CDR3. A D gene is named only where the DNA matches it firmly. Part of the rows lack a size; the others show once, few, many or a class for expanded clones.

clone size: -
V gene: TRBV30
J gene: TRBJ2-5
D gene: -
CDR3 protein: CAWSTHIGETQYF
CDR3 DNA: TGTGCCTGGAGTACCCATATCGGGGAGACCCAGTACTTC

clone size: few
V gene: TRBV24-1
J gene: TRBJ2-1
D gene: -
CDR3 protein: CATSDRLLTEQFF
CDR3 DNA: TGTGCCACCAGTGATCGACTTCTCACGGAGCAGTTCTTC

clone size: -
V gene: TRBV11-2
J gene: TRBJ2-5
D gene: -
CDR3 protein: CASSLTETQYF
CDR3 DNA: TGTGCCAGCAGCTTGACGGAGACCCAGTACTTC

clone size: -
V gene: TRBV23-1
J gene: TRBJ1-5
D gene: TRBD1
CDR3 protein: CASSPMAPRGLSNQPQHF
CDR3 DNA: TGCGCCAGCAGTCCAATGGCCCCAAGGGGGCTGAGCAATCAGCCCCAGCATTTT

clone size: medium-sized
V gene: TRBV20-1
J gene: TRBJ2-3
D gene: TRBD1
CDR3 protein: CSASETGGEYF
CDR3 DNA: TGCAGTGCTAGTGAGACAGGGGGGGAGTATTTT

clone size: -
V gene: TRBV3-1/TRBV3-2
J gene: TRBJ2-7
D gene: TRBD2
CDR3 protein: CASSQSEFREGPNEQYF
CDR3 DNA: TGTGCCAGCAGCCAAAGTGAGTTTCGGGAGGGCCCCAACGAGCAGTACTTC

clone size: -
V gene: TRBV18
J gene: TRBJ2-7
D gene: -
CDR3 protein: CASSRDFSYEQYF
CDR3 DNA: TGTGCCAGCTCTCGAGACTTCTCCTACGAGCAGTACTTC

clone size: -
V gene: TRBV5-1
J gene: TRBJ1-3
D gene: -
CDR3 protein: CASSRTDSGNTIYF
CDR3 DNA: TGCGCCAGCAGCCGGACGGATTCTGGAAACACCATATATTTT

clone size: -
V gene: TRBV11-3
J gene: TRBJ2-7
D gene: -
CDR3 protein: CASSLGRVGEGEQYF
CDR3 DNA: TGTGCCAGCAGCTTAGGACGAGTCGGCGAGGGCGAGCAGTACTTC

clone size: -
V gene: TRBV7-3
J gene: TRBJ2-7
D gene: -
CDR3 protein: CASSLLHSSGEQYF
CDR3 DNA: TGTGCCAGCAGCTTACTTCACTCGTCGGGCGAGCAGTACTTC

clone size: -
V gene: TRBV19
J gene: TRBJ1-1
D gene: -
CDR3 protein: CASSLTGLSEAFF
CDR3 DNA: TGTGCCAGTAGTTTAACAGGGCTGTCTGAAGCTTTCTTT

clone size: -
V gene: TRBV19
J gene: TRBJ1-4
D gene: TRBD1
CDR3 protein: CASSTTGGREKLFF
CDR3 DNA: TGTGCCAGTAGTACAACAGGGGGTCGGGAAAAACTGTTTTTT

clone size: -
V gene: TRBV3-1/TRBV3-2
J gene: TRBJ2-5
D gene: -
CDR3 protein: CASSQEIPETQYF
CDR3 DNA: TGTGCCAGCAGCCAGGAAATACCTGAGACCCAGTACTTC

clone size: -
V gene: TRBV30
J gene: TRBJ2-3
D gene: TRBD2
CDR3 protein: CAWRKGTSGSRDTQYF
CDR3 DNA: TGTGCCTGGAGAAAAGGGACTAGCGGGAGTCGGGATACGCAGTATTTT

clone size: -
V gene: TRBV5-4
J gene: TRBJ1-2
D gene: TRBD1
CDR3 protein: CASRLLTSGTGGFGYTF
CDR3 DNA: TGTGCCAGCAGACTTCTTACTTCCGGGACAGGGGGGTTTGGCTACACCTTC

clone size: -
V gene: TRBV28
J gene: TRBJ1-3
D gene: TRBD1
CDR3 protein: CATLDRVNTIYF
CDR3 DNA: TGTGCCACCCTTGACAGGGTGAACACCATATATTTT

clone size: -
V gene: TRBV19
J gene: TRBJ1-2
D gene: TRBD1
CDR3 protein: CASHTPGTGAVSYTF
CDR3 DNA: TGTGCCAGCCATACCCCCGGGACAGGGGCTGTTAGCTACACCTTC

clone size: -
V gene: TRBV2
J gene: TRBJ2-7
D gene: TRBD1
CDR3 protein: CASRTGARGRGYEQYF
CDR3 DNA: TGTGCCAGCAGGACAGGGGCCCGAGGAAGGGGATACGAGCAGTACTTC

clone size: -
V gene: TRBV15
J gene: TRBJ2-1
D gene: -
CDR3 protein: CATSLDHPWYYNEQFF
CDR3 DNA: TGTGCCACCAGCCTGGACCACCCTTGGTACTACAATGAGCAGTTCTTC

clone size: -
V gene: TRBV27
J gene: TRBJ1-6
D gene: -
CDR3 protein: CASLAVDSNSPLHF
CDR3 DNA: TGTGCCAGCCTCGCGGTCGATTCCAATTCACCCCTCCACTTT

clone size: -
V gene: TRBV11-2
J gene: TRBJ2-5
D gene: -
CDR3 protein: CASSLAGAFATQYF
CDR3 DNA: TGTGCCAGCAGCTTAGCGGGGGCGTTTGCGACCCAGTACTTC

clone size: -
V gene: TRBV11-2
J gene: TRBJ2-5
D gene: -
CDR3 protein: CASSLVLSLQETQYF
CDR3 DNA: TGTGCCAGCAGCTTAGTTCTCAGTCTCCAAGAGACCCAGTACTTC

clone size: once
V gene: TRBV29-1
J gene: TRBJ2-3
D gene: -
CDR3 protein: CSVDRQLSSTDTQYF
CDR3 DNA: TGCAGCGTTGATCGCCAGCTCTCTAGCACAGATACGCAGTATTTT

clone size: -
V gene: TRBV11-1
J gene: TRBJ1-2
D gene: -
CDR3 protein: CASSLDTDYGYTF
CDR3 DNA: TGTGCCAGCAGCTTAGATACAGACTATGGCTACACCTTC

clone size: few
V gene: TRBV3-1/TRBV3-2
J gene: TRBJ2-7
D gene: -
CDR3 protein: CASSPPTGPGDEQYF
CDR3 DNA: TGTGCCAGCAGCCCACCGACCGGGCCTGGCGACGAGCAGTACTTC

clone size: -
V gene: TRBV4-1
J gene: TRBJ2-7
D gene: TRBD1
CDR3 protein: CASSKTPGQGVTDEQYF
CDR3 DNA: TGCGCCAGCAGCAAAACCCCGGGACAGGGGGTGACGGACGAGCAGTACTTC

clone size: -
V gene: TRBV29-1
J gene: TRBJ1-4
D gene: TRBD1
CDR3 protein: CSGGTGGEEKLFF
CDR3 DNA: TGCAGCGGGGGGACAGGGGGAGAGGAAAAACTGTTTTTT

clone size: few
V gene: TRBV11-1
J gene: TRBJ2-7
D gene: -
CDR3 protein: CASSLGRGEQYF
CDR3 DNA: TGTGCCAGCAGCTTAGGTCGGGGGGAGCAGTACTTC